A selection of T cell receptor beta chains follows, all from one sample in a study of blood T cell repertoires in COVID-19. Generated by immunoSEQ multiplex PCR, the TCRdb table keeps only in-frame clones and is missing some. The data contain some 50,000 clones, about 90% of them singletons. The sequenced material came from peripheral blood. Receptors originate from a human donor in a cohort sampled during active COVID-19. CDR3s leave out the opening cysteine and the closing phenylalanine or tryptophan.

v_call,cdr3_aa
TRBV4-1,ASSQGTSGIFGEQY
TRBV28,ASSWDRLGTSGSYEQY
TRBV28,ASTLKSPYNSPLH
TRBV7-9,ASSSEGQLYNSPLH
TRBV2,ASSEEQGTYNEQF
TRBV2,ASSVDRVNEQY
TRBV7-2,ASSTTIYEQY
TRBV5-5,ASSFRQGMGSGNTIY
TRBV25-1,ATTGDLYEQY
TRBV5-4,ASSPGTGRNSPLH
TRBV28,ASTPRRASGIGETQY
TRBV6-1,ASSEDTSQGSEAF
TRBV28,ASSRPSSYNEQF
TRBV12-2,ASRLVGIRDRGHCGSDNQPQH
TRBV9,ASGSLTSGANVLT
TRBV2,ASSAGSYNEQF
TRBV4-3,ASSQERGGQETQY
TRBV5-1,ASSLTGLAGEEQY
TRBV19,ASSVGSSYEQY